This T cell receptor beta chain was identified during a study of blood T cell repertoires in COVID-19. Study-wide context: From the United States, Italy and Spain came samples of acute and convalescent COVID-19. Sample material is recorded as cDNA or gDNA derived from T cells, B-cell-depleted T cells, or PBMCs.

As originally analysed: Nucleated cell number was recorded as an estimate derived from reference gene primer amplification. Sequencing used immunoSEQ multiplex PCR; TCRdb keeps in-frame clones, though not all of them. The V and J calls and clone size come from that table; D and trimming were worked out from the DNA. The data show 200,000 to 250,000 clones, with approximately 80% seen just once and roughly 8.7% held by the top ten. Germline CDR1 is SEHNR and CDR2 is FQNEAQ (reference sequence). The CDR3 is made up of 14 amino acids. Unmatched junction bases numbered 11, after V lost 11 bases and J lost 5 bases.

V is TRBV7-9 and J is TRBJ2-1; 8 bases line up with TRBD2. This sequence was found in a middle-aged man with active or convalescent COVID-19. Specimen: peripheral blood. The CDR3 spells CAGQLSGGNNEQFF. CDR3 DNA: TGTGCCGGACAACTAAGCGGGGGTAACAATGAGCAGTTCTTC.